This entry describes one T cell receptor (beta chain). In its sample, this clonotype was seen once. The specificity of this receptor is unknown. One junction end does not reproduce the germline sequence, and a read error may be involved. The data are from a study of blood T cells in healthy people across ages (dated by TCRdb to the mid-2010s). At the level of the whole study: In model experiments, template switching captured about one uniquely barcoded TCR beta cDNA molecule for every two T cells. Age-related changes in TCR beta repertoire diversity were measured in the study by deep sequencing normalized with unique cDNA molecular identifiers. Donors were grouped into four age groups: young (average roughly 15 years), middle-aged (under 40), aged (about 59) and long-lived (approximately 75). To avoid experimental bias, donors of different ages were spread randomly across the sequencing lanes. For two donors (one aged 18 to 30 and one aged 80 or older), the study analyzed two additional independent replicas of 1 million unique cDNA reads from the same blood draw. Points the paper makes about the study in general: Because profiling used bulk unsorted PBMCs, naive and antigen-experienced compartments could not be compared conclusively. Observed TCR beta diversity correlated strongly with the percentage of naive T cells measured by flow cytometry. Estimates of total diversity from one million sequenced T cells were regarded as lower bounds and underestimates. Donor CMV infection status was unknown, potentially confounding age-related changes in expanded clonotypes. Observed TCR beta diversity per million T cells fell roughly linearly with age, and a significant reduction was already apparent by age about 36. Compared with the aged group, more naive CD4+ T cells, fewer expanded clones and increased TCR diversity were shown by the long-lived group, suggesting age selection.

The library came from 5' RACE. Instrument on record: Illumina HiSeq 2500. A second PCR of about 6 to 11 cycles was run with a J-beta primer mix and a sample-barcoded 5' primer. A template-switch 5' adaptor carrying 12 random nucleotides introduced a unique molecular identifier onto each TCR beta cDNA molecule. At least 3 million CDR3-containing paired-end reads were obtained from each sample. First-strand cDNA was synthesized from all RNA with the Mint cDNA synthesis kit, primed by a TRBC-specific oligonucleotide. After uracil-DNA glycosylase treatment, a first 18-cycle PCR used universal primers M1SS and BC2_uni_R on all cDNA. In the original analysis: Normalization of each sample was performed by random selection of 1 million high-quality reads, each carrying a distinct molecular identifier. Instead of being binned into consensus sequences, reads with shared molecular identifiers were discarded. MiTCR, run with a Q25 quality threshold and the strictest error-elimination algorithm, handled CDR3 identification, clonotype clustering and error correction. A nonparametric unseen species model using Euler transformation provided a lower-bound estimate of total TCR beta diversity. TCRdb's own reprocessing of the public reads used fastp at Q25 and MiXCR and kept productive beta chains. Rows matching on CDR3 protein sequence are summarized as one entry with the most common DNA and genes. TCRdb's processing, not the study's, gives the V and J calls here. For this sample there are roughly 1,800,000 distinct CDR3 sequences; around half appear just once. The top ten hold around 2.1% of the sample.

Including cysteine and phenylalanine, the CDR3 has 14 amino acids. The entry retains the CDR3 DNA only, 42 bases that are in frame from base 1. From the germline V gene, CDR1 is SGHTA and CDR2 is FQGNSA. The donors were roughly 39 Caucasian individuals from Russia, aged roughly 6 to 100 years, who were systemically healthy. Each donor gave about 9.2 milliliters of peripheral blood, drawn into EDTA-treated Vacutainer tubes. PBMCs were isolated by Ficoll-Paque density-gradient centrifugation, with at least 6 million obtained per sample. Trizol reagent was used to extract total RNA from the PBMCs, yielding at least 5 micrograms per sample. For every donor, flow cytometry on a PBMC aliquot measured the percentage of naive CD45RAhigh/CD27high T cells.

The material sequenced was blood. The chain employs TRBV7-2 and TRBJ1-2; no D segment can be confidently identified. The clonotype was recovered from a woman between 35 and 50 years old in good health. The sequenced DNA: TGTGCCAGCGGCTTAGCGCGGCGGATCTATGGCTACACCTTC. Its translation reads: CASGLARRIYGYTF.